The following is a T cell receptor beta chain sequence with its context. This table comes from immunoSEQ multiplex PCR, and its TCRdb copy is limited to in-frame clones, with some not included. The table includes 150,000 or so clones, approximately 88% detected once. The CDR3 contains 17 residues. CDR1 is MDHEN and CDR2 is SYDVKM in the germline V gene. V was clipped by 5 bases and J by 9 bases; unmatched bases: 13. The data were obtained in a study of blood T cell repertoires in COVID-19. The chain uses TRBV28 and TRBJ2-1, with TRBD2 matching 13 bases. The clonotype was recovered from a woman in her twenties or thirties with acute COVID-19. What was sequenced was PBMCs or T cells enriched from blood (not recorded which). The CDR3 sequence: CASSATTGTSGTFEQFF. CDR3 sequence (DNA): TGTGCCAGCAGTGCCACGACCGGGACTAGCGGGACTTTTGAGCAGTTCTTC.